The sequence of this T cell receptor (beta chain) was determined in a study of blood T cell repertoires in COVID-19. Germline-derived CDR1 and CDR2 are MDHEN and SYDVKM. The germline V and J ends were trimmed by 3 bases and 7 bases, with 9 bases remaining between them. This CDR3 is built from 12 residues. Sequencing used immunoSEQ multiplex PCR; TCRdb keeps in-frame clones, though not all of them. Here the sample spans about 110,000 clones, roughly 80% being singletons. The material sequenced was peripheral blood. The sequence derives from a man aged 65-85 years with active or convalescent COVID-19. The rearrangement joins TRBV28 to TRBJ1-2; tentative D call: TRBD1 (6 bases). In nucleotides, the CDR3 is TGTGCCAGCAGTTTTCCGACAGGTGGCTACACCTTC. Translation: CASSFPTGGYTF.